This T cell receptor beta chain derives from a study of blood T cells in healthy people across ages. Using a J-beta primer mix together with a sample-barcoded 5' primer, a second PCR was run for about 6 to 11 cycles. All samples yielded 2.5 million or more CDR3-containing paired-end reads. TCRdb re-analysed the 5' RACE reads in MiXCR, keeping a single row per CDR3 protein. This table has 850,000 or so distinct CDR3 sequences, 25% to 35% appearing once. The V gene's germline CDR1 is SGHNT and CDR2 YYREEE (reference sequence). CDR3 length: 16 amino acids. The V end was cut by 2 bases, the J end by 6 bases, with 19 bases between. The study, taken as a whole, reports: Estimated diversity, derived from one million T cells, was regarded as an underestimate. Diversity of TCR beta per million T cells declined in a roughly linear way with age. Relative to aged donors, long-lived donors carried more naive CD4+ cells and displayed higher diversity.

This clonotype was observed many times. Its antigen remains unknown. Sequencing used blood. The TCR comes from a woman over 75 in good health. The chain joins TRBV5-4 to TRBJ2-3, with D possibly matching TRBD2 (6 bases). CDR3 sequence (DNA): TGTGCCAGCAGCTTTCCCAGGGCCCAAGCGGGCGATACGCAGTATTTT. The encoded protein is CASSFPRAQAGDTQYF. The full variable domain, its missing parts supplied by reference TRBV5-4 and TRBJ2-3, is ETGVTQSPTHLIKTRGQQVTLRCSSQSGHNTVSWYQQALGQGPQFIFQYYREEENGRGNFPPRFSGLQFPNYSSELNVNALELDDSALYLCASSFPRAQAGDTQYFGPGTRLTVL.